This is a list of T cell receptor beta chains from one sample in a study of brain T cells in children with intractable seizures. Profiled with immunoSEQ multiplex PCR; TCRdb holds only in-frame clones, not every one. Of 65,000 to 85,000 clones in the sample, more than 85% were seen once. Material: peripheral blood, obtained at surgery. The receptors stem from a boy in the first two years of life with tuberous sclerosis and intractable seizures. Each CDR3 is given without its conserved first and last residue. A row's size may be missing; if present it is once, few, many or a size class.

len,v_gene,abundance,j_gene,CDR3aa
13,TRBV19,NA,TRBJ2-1,ASSSRGSSYNEQF
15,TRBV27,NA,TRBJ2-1,ASRLTSGGAYHNEQF
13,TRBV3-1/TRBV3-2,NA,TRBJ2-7,ASSPFGANTYEQY
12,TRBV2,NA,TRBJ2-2,ASDSGPNTGELF
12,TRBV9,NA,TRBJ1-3,ASSVVSVGNTIY
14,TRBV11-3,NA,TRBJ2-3,ASSLGLAEITDTQY
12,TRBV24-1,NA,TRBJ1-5,ATSDSTGRQPQH
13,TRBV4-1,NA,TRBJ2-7,ASSPTSGGGDEQY
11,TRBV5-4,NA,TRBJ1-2,ASSPGVSYGYT
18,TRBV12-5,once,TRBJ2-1,ASGLVLLGVGAGSDNEQF
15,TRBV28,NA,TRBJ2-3,ASSLWGTSGSTDTQY
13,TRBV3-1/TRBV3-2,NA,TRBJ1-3,ASSQPGLAGNTIY
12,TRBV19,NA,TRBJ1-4,ASRGQDRIEKLF
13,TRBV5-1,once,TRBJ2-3,ASSSPPPSTDTQY
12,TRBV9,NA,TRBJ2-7,ASSVGQGAYEQY
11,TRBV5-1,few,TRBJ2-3,ASSLAGADTQY
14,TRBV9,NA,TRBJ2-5,ASSRGGRSPGETQY
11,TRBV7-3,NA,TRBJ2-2,ASSLESTGELF
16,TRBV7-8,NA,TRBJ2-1,ASSPRTSGGAIYNEQF
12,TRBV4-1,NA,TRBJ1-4,ASSQGQSNEKLF
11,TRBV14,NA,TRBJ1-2,ASSLNYRDGYT
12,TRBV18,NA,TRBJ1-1,ASSKDRDNTEAF
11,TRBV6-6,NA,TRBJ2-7,AIRTGATYEQY
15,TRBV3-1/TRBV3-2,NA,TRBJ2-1,ASSQDPGTTWYNEQF